Detailed here is one T cell receptor (beta chain). The antigen is not known. TCRdb used MiXCR to reprocess the reads, holding one entry per CDR3 protein. This sample has just under 500,000 distinct CDR3 sequences; around a third occur once, and the top ten carry 17%. This entry comes from a study of T cell repertoires in cytomegalovirus infection. This CDR3 comprises 13 residues. Germline assignment: CDR1 SEHNR and CDR2 FQNEAQ (reference sequence). Between the trimmed V and J ends, which lost 5 bases and 5 bases, there was a span of 13 bases. The origin of this receptor is a human donor in good health (CMV status not recorded). Some clones in this sample may be carry-over from other donors' samples. This chain uses TRBV7-9 with TRBJ2-7; D unclear. The sample was cultured PBMCs, taken from culture after CMV antigen stimulation. CDR3 bases: TGTGCCAGCAGCCCCCCGCGGAGTGACGAGCAGTACTTC. Translated: CASSPPRSDEQYF.